This T cell receptor beta chain was captured by sequencing in a study of cytomegalovirus exposure and HLA in healthy donors. Whole-study results and caveats: For presence/absence analyses, sequencing depth was assumed to be roughly uniform across donors.

The PCR used 60 Vbeta and 13 Jbeta primers. Method: immunoSEQ multiplex PCR; TCRdb's copy keeps in-frame clones and lacks some. This table holds roughly 180,000 clones, roughly 74% found once. Concerning this clone: As yet, its antigen is unknown.

This CDR3 spans 14 amino acids. Trimming at V came to 3 bases and at J to 4 bases, leaving 6 bases not matched to a gene. Germline lookup yields CDR1 SGHAT and CDR2 FQNNGV. J is TRBJ2-7 and V is TRBV11-2, with TRBD1 matching over 7 bases. The receptor was isolated from a woman between 35 and 50 years old in good health and CMV-seropositive. Material for sequencing was PBMCs. The CDR3 DNA is TGTGCCAGCAGCTTTGGGACAGCTAGTTACGAGCAGTACTTC. Amino acid sequence: CASSFGTASYEQYF.